This T cell receptor (beta chain) is drawn from a study of molecular identifiers for immune sequencing clone quantification. Broader study findings: In naive cells, under 1% of molecules belonged to clones above 20 RNA copies, against over 97% in effector cells. Among about a million naive cells, spiked Jurkat TCR RNA from a single cell was reportedly detectable.

TCRdb passed the PCR reads through MiXCR, listing each CDR3 protein once. The table has under 600,000 distinct CDR3 sequences, about a fifth seen once. This clonotype has just a few counts. As yet, its antigen is unknown. Trimming at V came to 1 base and at J to 1 base, leaving 8 bases not matched to a gene. CDR1 and CDR2 from the germline V gene are SGDLS and YYNGEE. This CDR3 comprises 19 residues. The sample was naive CD8+ T cells from blood, with Jurkat cell RNA spiked in. Noted subset: FACS-sorted CD8+CD4-CCR7+CD45RA+ naive T cells. This receptor was taken from a human donor in good health. Some libraries in this study had Jurkat cell RNA spiked in. The V gene is TRBV9, the J gene TRBJ2-3, with TRBD2 identical over 14 bases. In DNA, the CDR3 is TGTGCCAGCAGCGTATCAAGACTAGCGGGGGGGCAGGGCACAGATACGCAGTATTTT. Residues: CASSVSRLAGGQGTDTQYF.